The 10 T cell receptor beta chains below come from one sample, sequenced in a study of T cells in Graves' hyperthyroidism and ophthalmopathy. What was amplified from RNA transcripts were TCR beta CDR3 regions. The TCR CDR3 was amplified in a first-round RT-PCR using the HTBI primer set. Using its own MiXCR run on the multiplex PCR reads, TCRdb lists one record per CDR3 protein. This table has about 510,000 distinct CDR3 sequences, 40% to 55% appearing once. Sequencing was performed on peripheral blood or thyroid tissue (not recorded which). All receptors derive from an adult woman with Graves' disease, either hyperthyroidism or ophthalmopathy (not recorded which).

This clonotype was counted many times. The chain joins TRBV12-3 or TRBV12-4 to TRBJ1-5; D is uncertain. Trimming removed 2 bases at V and 0 bases at J, with 5 bases between. CDR3 length: 14 residues. CDR3 sequence: CASSLRSSNQPQHF. CDR3 bases: TGTGCCAGCAGTTTAAGGAGTAGCAATCAGCCCCAGCATTTT.

This clonotype was counted many times. The V call is TRBV5-4, the J call TRBJ2-5, with 13 nucleotides matching TRBD2. V lost 4 bases and J lost 4; bases outside the gene matches: 7. Germline CDR1 is SGHNT and CDR2 is YYREEE (reference sequence). The CDR3 runs 16 residues. The CDR3 bases are TGTGCCAGCAGCCGACTAGCGGGAGGAAGGGGAGAGACCCAGTACTTC. Encoded protein: CASSRLAGGRGETQYF.

On this clonotype: This may stem from a read error, because a much larger clone lies one nucleotide away. The chain uses TRBV16 and TRBJ1-5, with D possibly TRBD1 on 5 matching bases. CDR1 is KGHSY, CDR2 FQNENV, per germline. The length of the CDR3 is 13 residues. The CDR3: CATRADSNRPQHF. In DNA form, the CDR3 reads TGTGCCACCAGGGCGGATAGCAATCGGCCCCAGCATTTT.

The chain is built from TRBV7-9 and TRBJ2-7, with a weak D call TRBD1 (6 bases). In germline, CDR1 is SEHNR, CDR2 FQNEAQ (reference sequence). V shed 5 bases and J shed 2 bases, with 13 bases lying between them. The CDR3 length is 14 residues. The CDR3 reads CASSHRDKPYEQYF. CDR3 DNA: TGTGCCAGCAGCCACCGGGACAAACCCTACGAGCAGTACTTC. Using reference TRBV7-9 and TRBJ2-7 for the parts outside the CDR3, the full variable domain is DTGVSQNPRHKITKRGQNVTFRCDPISEHNRLYWYRQTLGQGPEFLTYFQNEAQLEKSRLLSDRFSAERPKGSFSTLEIQRTEQGDSAMYLCASSHRDKPYEQYFGPGTRLTVT.

This clonotype was recorded at least ten times. The rearrangement links TRBV9 to TRBJ1-2, with D possibly TRBD1 on 6 matching bases. The CDR3 sequence is 17 residues long. Germline lookup yields CDR1 SGDLS and CDR2 YYNGEE. V was trimmed by 4 bases and J by 5 bases, leaving 24 bases between them. This CDR3 is CASSSGTPEGGSYGYTF. CDR3 sequence (DNA): TGTGCCAGCAGCTCCGGGACTCCAGAGGGGGGTTCTTATGGCTACACCTTC.

The sample holds a few counts of this clonotype. Written as DNA, the CDR3 is TGTGCCAGCCGTCAAGGGGCCTACGAGCAGTACTTC. It is translated as CASRQGAYEQYF. V usage is TRBV28 and J usage is TRBJ2-7; D might be TRBD1 (5 bases). The CDR3 totals 12 residues. Germline CDR1 is MDHEN and CDR2 is SYDVKM. Between the trimmed V and J ends, which lost 8 bases and 2 bases, there was a span of 10 bases.

In its sample, this clonotype was seen many times. The J gene is TRBJ1-2, the V gene TRBV6-6, with D hard to call. Germline CDR1 MNHNY, CDR2 SVGAGI (reference sequence). There are 14 residues in the CDR3. Trimming shortened V by 2 bases and J by 4 bases, and 11 bases separated the two germline ends. CDR3 residues: CASSYEDAFYGYTF. For the CDR3, the DNA is TGTGCCAGCAGTTACGAAGACGCCTTCTATGGCTACACCTTC.

A word on this clonotype: One end of the junction fails to match germline, which may point to a read error. The V and J genes are TRBV11-2 and TRBJ2-7; D unclear. This CDR3 region has 15 residues. Germline assignment: CDR1 SGHAT and CDR2 FQNNGV. CDR3 sequence (DNA): TGTGCCAGCAGCTCAACGACCTCAATTGGCACCGAGCAGTGCTTC. Protein sequence: CASSSTTSIGTEQCF. The complete variable domain, with remaining parts taken from reference TRBV11-2 and TRBJ2-7, reads EAGVAQSPRYKIIEKRQSVAFWCNPISGHATLYWYQQILGQGPKLLIQFQNNGVVDDSQLPKDRFSAERLKGVDSTLKIQPAKLEDSAVYLCASSSTTSIGTEQCFGPGTRLTVT.

In DNA form, the CDR3 reads TGCAGCGTTGACAGAGGGGGCATAGGGACTGAAGCTTTCTTT. This translates into CSVDRGGIGTEAFF. The chain combines TRBV29-1 with TRBJ1-1; 7 nucleotides match TRBD1. The V gene end was trimmed by 3 bases and the J gene end by 5 bases; junction bases not matched to a gene: 9. The CDR3 sequence is 14 residues long. The germline CDR1 and CDR2 sequences are SQVTM and ANQGSEA. The variable domain in full, completed from reference TRBV29-1 and TRBJ1-1, reads SAVISQKPSRDICQRGTSLTIQCQVDSQVTMMFWYRQQPGQSLTLIATANQGSEATYESGFVIDKFPISRPNLTFSTLTVSNMSPEDSSIYLCSVDRGGIGTEAFFGQGTRLTVV.

V gene TRBV2 combines with J gene TRBJ2-6; D may be TRBD1 or TRBD2 (5 bases each). Germline V gene lookup returns CDR1 SNHLY and CDR2 FYNNEI. This CDR3 is built from 14 residues. The ends were cut back, 6 bases at V and 0 bases at J, with 6 bases in the middle. The CDR3 DNA reads as TGTGCCAGCAGCGGGACCTCTGGGGCCAACGTCCTGACTTTC. As protein: CASSGTSGANVLTF.